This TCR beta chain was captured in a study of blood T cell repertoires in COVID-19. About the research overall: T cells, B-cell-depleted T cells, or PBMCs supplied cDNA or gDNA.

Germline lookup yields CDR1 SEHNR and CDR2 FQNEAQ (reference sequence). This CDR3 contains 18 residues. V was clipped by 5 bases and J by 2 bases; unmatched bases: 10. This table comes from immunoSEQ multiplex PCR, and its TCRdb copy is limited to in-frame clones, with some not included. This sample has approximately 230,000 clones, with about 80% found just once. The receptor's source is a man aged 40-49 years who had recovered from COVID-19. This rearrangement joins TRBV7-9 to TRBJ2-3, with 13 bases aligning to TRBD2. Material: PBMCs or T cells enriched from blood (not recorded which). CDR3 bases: TGTGCCAGCAGCCGACCGGGACTAGCGGGGAGGAACACAGATACGCAGTATTTT. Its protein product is CASSRPGLAGRNTDTQYF.